This T cell receptor beta chain was obtained from a study of T cell responses to AZD1222 COVID-19 vaccine. Study-level points and caveats: Donors were largely white British and mainly female; clonal diversity was possibly underestimated.

Some clones are missing from TCRdb's copy, which holds only in-frame ones; the method was immunoSEQ multiplex PCR. The table includes fewer than 150,000 clones, approximately 84% detected once. Comments on this clone: Its antigen is as yet unknown.

The clonotype originates from an adult in good health. The material was peripheral blood, obtained on day 0 of AZD1222 vaccination.

The CDR3 nucleotides read TGTGCCAGCAGTTACTCGGGACAGGGGGCGACCTATGAGCAGTTCTTC. Its protein product is CASSYSGQGATYEQFF. The V call is TRBV6-6, the J call TRBJ2-1; 12 nucleotides align to TRBD1. V dropped 0 bases and J dropped 8; count of bases not matched to a gene: 5. This CDR3 region has 16 residues. Germline V CDR1 and CDR2: MNHNY, SVGAGI (reference sequence).